Listed here are 23 T cell receptor beta chains from one sample, sequenced in a study of response to subunit inactivated influenza vaccine (dated by TCRdb to about 2018). The library was generated by RT-PCR. Sequencing used an Illumina HiSeq 2500. TCRdb reprocessed the public reads (quality trimming at Q25 with fastp, clone calling with MiXCR) and kept in-frame beta chains. All rows with the same CDR3 protein become a single entry with the most common DNA and genes. The sample table lists approximately 680,000 distinct CDR3 sequences, 15% to 19% of them with a count of one. In total, the top ten clones hold 11% of the sample. The sample in question was PBMCs from blood, obtained about 12 days after vaccination. Source of these receptors: a man in his forties or fifties who received an inactivated influenza vaccine. Donor details come from another sample of the same person, matched by shared clones.

There are a few counts of this clonotype. The rearrangement uses TRBV29-1 and TRBJ2-5; the D is unclear. Germline assignment: CDR1 SQVTM and CDR2 ANQGSEA. The CDR3 covers 14 residues. The V and J ends lost 4 bases and 0 bases respectively, with 12 bases between them. The CDR3 nucleotides read TGCAGCGTTGTCCCCCCCGGCAACCAAGAGACCCAGTACTTC. This encodes CSVVPPGNQETQYF.

This clonotype was seen a few times. The chain uses TRBV4-3 and TRBJ2-7, with 9 bases fitting TRBD2. This CDR3 spans 16 amino acids. Germline CDR1 reads LGHNA; CDR2 reads YSLEER. V shed 0 bases, J shed 0 bases, and the junction held 3 bases outside the gene matches. The CDR3 nucleotides read TGCGCCAGCAGCCAAGAGCTAGCGGGGAGCTCCTACGAGCAGTACTTC. Translating gives CASSQELAGSSYEQYF.

The chain joins TRBV20-1 to TRBJ2-7; 9 bases are shared with TRBD1. Germline V CDR1 and CDR2: DFQATT, SNEGSKA (reference sequence). The CDR3 runs 14 residues. Trimming removed 3 bases from V and 3 bases from J; junction bases left unmatched: 6. CDR3 DNA: TGCAGTGCTAGGTCACCGGACAGGGGCTACGAGCAGTACTTC. The encoded protein is CSARSPDRGYEQYF.

This clonotype has just a few counts. The rearrangement uses TRBV4-3 and TRBJ2-1; possible D gene TRBD2, 6 bases. Germline CDR1 is LGHNA and CDR2 is YSLEER. With 1 base removed from V and 7 bases from J, the gap between germline ends came to 14 bases. This CDR3 is built from 15 residues. The DNA of the CDR3 is TGCGCCAGCAGCCAAGGACCGGGAGACGGGAATGAGCAGTTCTTC. Translating gives CASSQGPGDGNEQFF.

The chain employs TRBV10-2 and TRBJ2-3; the match to TRBD2 covers 9 bases. Germline CDR1 and CDR2: WSHSY and SAAADI. The J segment lost 1 base and the V segment lost 10 bases, leaving 9 bases of the junction unmatched. This CDR3 contains 15 residues. CDR3 bases: TGCGCCACCGAGCGGGGGGCCTCGGGCACAGATACGCAGTATTTT. Protein product: CATERGASGTDTQYF.

The chain uses TRBV7-9 and TRBJ2-7; 7 bases map to TRBD2. V lost 7 bases to trimming and J lost 5 bases; unmatched junction nucleotides: 8. Per the germline V gene, CDR1 is SEHNR and CDR2 is FQNEAQ (reference sequence). This CDR3 region has 13 residues. The CDR3 region is CASKNSGPNEQYF. CDR3 sequence (DNA): TGTGCCAGCAAAAATAGCGGGCCCAACGAGCAGTACTTC.

V is TRBV4-2 and J is TRBJ2-7, with TRBD2 matching 7 bases. The CDR3 is made up of 15 amino acids. Germline CDR1 reads LGHNA; CDR2 reads YNFKEQ. The V segment lost 0 bases and the J segment 4 bases; nucleotides outside the gene matches: 6. CDR3 protein: CASSQDQRGIYEQYF. The CDR3 coding sequence is TGTGCCAGCAGCCAAGATCAGCGGGGAATATACGAGCAGTACTTC.

This clonotype was counted only a few times. The chain has TRBV2 and TRBJ2-1, with D possibly being TRBD2 (5 bases). CDR3 length: 13 residues. The ends were cut back, 7 bases at V and 2 bases at J, with 9 bases in the middle. Germline CDR1 is SNHLY and CDR2 is FYNNEI. The CDR3 DNA sequence: TGTGCCAGCACCGGGGATCCCTACAATGAGCAGTTCTTC. Its protein product is CASTGDPYNEQFF.

This clonotype has a count of ten or more. The V gene is TRBV12-3 or TRBV12-4, the J gene TRBJ2-2; no clear D. The V end lost 3 bases, the J end lost 1 base, and 3 bases lay between the germline ends. This CDR3 is built from 13 residues. CDR3 sequence: CASSFRNTGELFF. In DNA, the CDR3 is TGTGCCAGCAGTTTCAGGAACACCGGGGAGCTGTTTTTT.

There are a few counts of this clonotype. This chain joins TRBV10-3 and TRBJ2-2; the D gene could be TRBD1 or TRBD2 (5 bases each). The CDR3 covers 15 residues. V was pared by 6 bases and J by 0 bases, with 11 bases between. The germline gives CDR1 ENHRY, CDR2 SYGVKD. The CDR3 region has the DNA TGTGCCATCAGCTCCGGGACGGCGAACACCGGGGAGCTGTTTTTT. Amino acid sequence: CAISSGTANTGELFF.

This clonotype came up a few times. J is TRBJ1-1 and V is TRBV6-6; TRBD1 is a possible D gene (5 bases). V lost 6 bases and J 1 base, leaving 9 bases between the germline ends. CDR3 length: 13 residues. Germline V lookup: CDR1 MNHNY, CDR2 SVGAGI (reference sequence). The CDR3 spells CASSNTGNTEAFF. The CDR3 DNA follows: TGTGCCAGCAGCAATACAGGGAACACTGAAGCTTTCTTT.

The rearrangement uses TRBV6-5 and TRBJ2-1, with TRBD2 matching over 7 bases. The germline V gene encodes CDR1 MNHEY and CDR2 SVGAGI. The CDR3 totals 16 residues. V lost 0 bases, J lost 6 bases, and 8 bases stayed unmatched. The CDR3 DNA follows: TGTGCCAGCAGTTACTCGAGGGCTAGCGGACCCAATGAGCAGTTCTTC. This gives the protein CASSYSRASGPNEQFF.

V usage is TRBV7-2 and J usage is TRBJ1-2, with D perhaps TRBD1 (6 bases). CDR3 length: 14 residues. The V end lost 5 bases, the J end lost 3 bases, and 13 bases lay between the germline ends. CDR1 and CDR2 from the germline V gene are SGHTA and FQGNSA. The CDR3 protein is CASSLQGSDYGYTF. Written as DNA, the CDR3 is TGTGCCAGCAGCCTACAGGGCAGCGACTATGGCTACACCTTC.

The gene calls are TRBV12-3 or TRBV12-4 and TRBJ1-4, with D possibly matching TRBD1 (5 bases). The CDR3 is 14 residues long. Trimming cost V 6 bases and J 7 bases, with 15 bases left between them. CDR3 nucleotides: TGTGCCAGCAGCCCGGGACTCCCGGGTGAAAAACTGTTTTTT. Residues: CASSPGLPGEKLFF.

This clonotype was observed at least ten times. This sequence joins TRBV2 and TRBJ2-1; 8 nucleotides match TRBD2. The CDR3 totals 17 residues. Germline CDR1 SNHLY, CDR2 FYNNEI. Trimming cost V 9 bases and J 4 bases; bases outside gene matches: 17. CDR3 sequence reads: CASRPPSGGGRYNEQFF. The CDR3 coding sequence is TGTGCCAGTAGACCCCCCTCTGGCGGGGGGCGATACAATGAGCAGTTCTTC. The variable domain in full, with the rest retrieved from reference TRBV2 and TRBJ2-1, is EPEVTQTPSHQVTQMGQEVILRCVPISNHLYFYWYRQILGQKVEFLVSFYNNEISEKSEIFDDQFSVERPDGSNFTLKIRSTKLEDSAMYFCASRPPSGGGRYNEQFFGPGTRLTVL.

The chain has TRBV7-2 and TRBJ1-5, with TRBD1 identical over 7 bases. Germline CDR1 is SGHTA and CDR2 is FQGNSA. After removal of 5 bases from V and 7 bases from J, the junction contained 8 bases not matched to a gene. The CDR3 spans 14 residues. CDR3 nucleotide sequence: TGTGCCAGCAGCCCTCAGGGGGTAGGCCAGCCCCAGCATTTT. It translates to CASSPQGVGQPQHF.

This clonotype was recorded a few times. The CDR3 is CAWSPLRAGGNEQFF. The CDR3 region has the DNA TGTGCCTGGAGCCCCCTAAGAGCGGGAGGCAATGAGCAGTTCTTC. The chain carries TRBV30 and TRBJ2-1; 9 bases map to TRBD2. Trimming at V came to 3 bases and at J to 6 bases, leaving 9 bases not matched to a gene. This CDR3 has 15 residues. Germline V gene sequence: CDR1 GTSNPN, CDR2 SVGIG (reference sequence).

This chain links TRBV29-1 with TRBJ1-2, with 7 bases fitting TRBD1. Trimming at V came to 6 bases and at J to 2 bases, leaving 6 bases not matched to a gene. Per the germline V gene, CDR1 is SQVTM and CDR2 is ANQGSEA. CDR3 length: 13 residues. CDR3 amino acids: CSVPTGTNYGYTF. CDR3 nucleotides: TGCAGCGTCCCGACAGGGACCAACTATGGCTACACCTTC.

This clonotype was recorded a few times. The gene calls are TRBV28 and TRBJ2-3; possibly TRBD1 for D (5 bases). Per germline, CDR1 MDHEN and CDR2 SYDVKM. The V gene lost 7 bases and the J gene lost 6 bases, with 14 bases spanning the gap. The CDR3 totals 13 residues. The CDR3 here is CASKRGSRDTQYF. The CDR3 DNA reads as TGTGCCAGCAAAAGGGGCAGTCGGGATACGCAGTATTTT. Variable domain in full (rest from reference TRBV28 and TRBJ2-3): DVKVTQSSRYLVKRTGEKVFLECVQDMDHENMFWYRQDPGLGLRLIYFSYDVKMKEKGDIPEGYSVSREKKERFSLILESASTNQTSMYLCASKRGSRDTQYFGPGTRLTVL.

This clonotype was seen only a few times. The V and J genes are TRBV6-5 and TRBJ2-7; D may be TRBD1 (6 bases). This CDR3 is 16 amino acids long. The V gene's germline CDR1 is MNHEY and CDR2 SVGAGI. Trimming shortened V by 0 bases and J by 1 base, and 13 bases separated the two germline ends. The CDR3 loop is CASSYSKGERSYEQYF. CDR3 DNA: TGTGCCAGCAGTTACTCGAAGGGGGAGAGATCCTACGAGCAGTACTTC.

This clonotype was seen a few times. The rearrangement uses TRBV5-1 and TRBJ2-3, with 10 positions matching TRBD2. From germline, CDR1 is SGHRS and CDR2 YFSETQ. The J segment lost 4 bases and the V segment lost 1 base, leaving 6 bases of the junction unmatched. CDR3 length: 16 residues. CDR3 in amino acids: CASSLNPSGSADTQYF. The CDR3 region has the DNA TGCGCCAGCAGCTTGAACCCTAGCGGGAGTGCAGATACGCAGTATTTT.

This sequence joins TRBV30 and TRBJ2-3; no clear D. CDR3 length equals 12 residues. Germline CDR1 and CDR2: GTSNPN and SVGIG (reference sequence). Trimming left V 4 bases short and J 6 bases short, with 11 bases between. CDR3 in DNA: TGTGCCTGGATTTCGGCCGGCGATACGCAGTATTTT. Protein: CAWISAGDTQYF.

This clonotype was seen at least ten times. The V call is TRBV20-1, the J call TRBJ1-6; D unresolved. From germline, CDR1 is DFQATT and CDR2 SNEGSKA (reference sequence). Between the trimmed V and J ends, which lost 0 bases and 3 bases, there was a span of 9 bases. The CDR3 loop spans 15 amino acids. CDR3 DNA sequence: TGCAGTGCTAGAGATCCGCAGAGCTATAATTCACCCCTCCACTTT. Translating gives CSARDPQSYNSPLHF.